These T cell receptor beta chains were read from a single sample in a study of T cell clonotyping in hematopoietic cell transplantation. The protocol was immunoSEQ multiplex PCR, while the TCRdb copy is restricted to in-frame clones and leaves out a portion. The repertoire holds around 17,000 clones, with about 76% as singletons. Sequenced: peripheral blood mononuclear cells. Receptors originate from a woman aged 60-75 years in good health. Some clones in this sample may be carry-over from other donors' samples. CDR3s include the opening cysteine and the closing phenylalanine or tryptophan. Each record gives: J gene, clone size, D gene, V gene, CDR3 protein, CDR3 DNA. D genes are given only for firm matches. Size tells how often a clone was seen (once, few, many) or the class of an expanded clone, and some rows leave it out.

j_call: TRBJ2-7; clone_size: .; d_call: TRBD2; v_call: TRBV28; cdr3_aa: CASSLSTSGRRYEQYF; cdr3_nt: TGTGCCAGCAGTTTATCGACTAGCGGGAGGAGGTACGAGCAGTACTTC
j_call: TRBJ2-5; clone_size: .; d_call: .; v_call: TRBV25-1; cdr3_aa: CASSEFVQETQYF; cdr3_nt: TGTGCCAGCAGTGAATTTGTGCAAGAGACCCAGTACTTC
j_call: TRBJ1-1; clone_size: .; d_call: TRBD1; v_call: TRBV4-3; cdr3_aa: CASSQTQGATLEAFF; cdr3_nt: TGCGCCAGCAGCCAGACACAGGGGGCGACGCTTGAAGCTTTCTTT
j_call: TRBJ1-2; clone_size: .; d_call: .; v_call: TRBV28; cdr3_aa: CASSSWSVGYTF; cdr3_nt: TGTGCCAGCAGCAGCTGGTCGGTTGGCTACACCTTC
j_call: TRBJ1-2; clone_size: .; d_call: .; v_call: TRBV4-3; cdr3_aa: CASSQDPRSNYGYTF; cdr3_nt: TGCGCCAGCAGCCAAGATCCAAGATCTAACTATGGCTACACCTTC
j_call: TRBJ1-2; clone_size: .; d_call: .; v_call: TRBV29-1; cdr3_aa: CSCLGDNYGYTF; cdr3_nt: TGCAGCTGTTTAGGGGATAACTATGGCTACACCTTC
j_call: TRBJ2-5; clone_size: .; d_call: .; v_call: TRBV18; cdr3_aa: CASSRGRQETQYF; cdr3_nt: TGTGCCAGCTCACGGGGACGGCAAGAGACCCAGTACTTC
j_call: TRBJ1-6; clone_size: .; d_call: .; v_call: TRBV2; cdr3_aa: CASSEAIRFHF; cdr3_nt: TGTGCCAGCAGTGAGGCCATCCGATTCCACTTT
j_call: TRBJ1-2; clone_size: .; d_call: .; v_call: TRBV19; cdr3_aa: CASSIRGGPYGYTF; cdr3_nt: TGTGCCAGTAGTATTCGCGGCGGCCCGTATGGCTACACCTTC
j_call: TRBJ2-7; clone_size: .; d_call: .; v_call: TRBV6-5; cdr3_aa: CAARGYGRNEQYF; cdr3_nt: TGTGCCGCAAGGGGGTATGGTCGGAACGAGCAGTACTTC
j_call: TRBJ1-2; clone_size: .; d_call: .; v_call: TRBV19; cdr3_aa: CASSSVTGYGYTF; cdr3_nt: TGTGCCAGTAGTTCGGTCACAGGGTATGGCTACACCTTC
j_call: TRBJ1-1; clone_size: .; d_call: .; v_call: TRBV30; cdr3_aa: CAWRNRWTEAFF; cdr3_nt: TGTGCCTGGAGGAACAGGTGGACTGAAGCTTTCTTT
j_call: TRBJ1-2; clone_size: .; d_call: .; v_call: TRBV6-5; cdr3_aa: CASSPEGGTNYGYTF; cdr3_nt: TGTGCCAGCAGTCCCGAAGGGGGTACTAACTATGGCTACACCTTC
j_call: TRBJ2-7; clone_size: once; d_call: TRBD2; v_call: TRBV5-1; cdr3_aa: CASGTGTTTSYEQYF; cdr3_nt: TGCGCCAGCGGAACCGGGACTACGACCTCTTACGAGCAGTACTTC
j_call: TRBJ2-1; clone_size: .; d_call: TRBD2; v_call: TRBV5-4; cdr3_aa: CASNSWTSGRAPSGEQFF; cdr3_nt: TGTGCCAGCAACTCTTGGACTAGCGGGAGGGCCCCGTCCGGTGAGCAGTTCTTC
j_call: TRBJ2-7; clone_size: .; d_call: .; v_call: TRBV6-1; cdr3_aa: CASSDMWGAAYEQYF; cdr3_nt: TGTGCCAGCAGTGACATGTGGGGGGCAGCCTACGAGCAGTACTTC
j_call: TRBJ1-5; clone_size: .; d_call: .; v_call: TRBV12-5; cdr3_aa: CASARGGPGNQPQHF; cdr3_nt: TGTGCTAGTGCCCGAGGGGGGCCCGGCAATCAGCCCCAGCATTTT
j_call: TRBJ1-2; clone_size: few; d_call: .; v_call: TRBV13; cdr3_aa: CASSPGVASYGYTF; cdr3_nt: TGTGCCAGCAGCCCGGGAGTCGCGTCCTATGGCTACACCTTC
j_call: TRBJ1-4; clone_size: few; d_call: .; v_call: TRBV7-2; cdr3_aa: CASSLTPLDEKLFF; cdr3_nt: TGTGCCAGCAGCCTGACACCTCTCGATGAAAAACTGTTTTTT
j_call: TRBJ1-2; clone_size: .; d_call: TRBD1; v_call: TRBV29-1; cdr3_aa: CSVEGQGLGYTF; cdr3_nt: TGCAGCGTTGAGGGACAGGGCTTGGGCTACACCTTC
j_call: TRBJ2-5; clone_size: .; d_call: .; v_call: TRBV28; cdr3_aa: CASSLLGSGETQYF; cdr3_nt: TGTGCCAGCAGTTTATTAGGGTCCGGGGAGACCCAGTACTTC
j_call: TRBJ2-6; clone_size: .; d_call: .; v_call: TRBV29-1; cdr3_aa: CSVWGVGANVLTF; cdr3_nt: TGCAGCGTGTGGGGAGTGGGGGCCAACGTCCTGACTTTC
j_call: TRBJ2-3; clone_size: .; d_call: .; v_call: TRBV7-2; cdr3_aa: CASSPQGGLGDTQYF; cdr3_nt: TGTGCCAGCAGCCCGCAGGGCGGGTTGGGGGATACGCAGTATTTT
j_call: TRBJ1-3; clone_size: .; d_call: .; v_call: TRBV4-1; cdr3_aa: CASSQSASEVLGF; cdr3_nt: TGCGCCAGCAGCCAATCGGCAAGTGAGGTGCTTGGTTTT
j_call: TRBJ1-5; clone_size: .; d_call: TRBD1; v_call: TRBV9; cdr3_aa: CASSVEGASNQPQHF; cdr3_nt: TGTGCCAGCAGCGTAGAGGGGGCTAGCAATCAGCCCCAGCATTTT
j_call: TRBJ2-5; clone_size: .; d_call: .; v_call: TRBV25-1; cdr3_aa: CASSWAETQYF; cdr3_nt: TGTGCCAGCTCTTGGGCAGAGACCCAGTACTTC
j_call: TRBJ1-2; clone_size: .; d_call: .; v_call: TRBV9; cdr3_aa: CASSSGSGYTF; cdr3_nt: TGTGCCAGCAGCTCGGGCTCCGGCTACACCTTC
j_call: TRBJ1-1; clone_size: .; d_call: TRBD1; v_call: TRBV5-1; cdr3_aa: CASLDRGSMNTEAFF; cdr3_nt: TGCGCCAGCCTGGACAGGGGGTCTATGAACACTGAAGCTTTCTTT
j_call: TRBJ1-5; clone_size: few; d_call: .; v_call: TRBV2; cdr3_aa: CASSGVRHRDNQPQHF; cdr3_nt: TGTGCCAGCAGTGGTGTTCGGCACAGGGACAATCAGCCCCAGCATTTT
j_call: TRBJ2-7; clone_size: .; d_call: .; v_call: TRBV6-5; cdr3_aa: CASSYAQQSSYEQYF; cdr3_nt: TGTGCCAGCAGTTACGCACAGCAGAGCTCCTACGAGCAGTACTTC
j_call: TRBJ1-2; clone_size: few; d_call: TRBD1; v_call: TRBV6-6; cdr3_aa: CASSYGQGAVYGYTF; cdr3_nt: TGTGCCAGCAGTTACGGGCAGGGGGCCGTGTATGGCTACACCTTC
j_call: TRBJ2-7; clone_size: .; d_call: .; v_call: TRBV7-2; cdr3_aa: CASSLGGTAFSYEQYF; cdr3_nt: TGTGCCAGCAGCCTAGGGGGGACGGCTTTTTCCTACGAGCAGTACTTC
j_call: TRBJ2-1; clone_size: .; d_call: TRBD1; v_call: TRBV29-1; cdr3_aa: CSAERGQGHNEQFF; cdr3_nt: TGCAGCGCCGAAAGGGGACAGGGGCACAATGAGCAGTTCTTC
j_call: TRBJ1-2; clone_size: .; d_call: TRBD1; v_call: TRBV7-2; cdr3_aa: CASSLVTDRAYGYTF; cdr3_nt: TGTGCCAGCAGCTTAGTTACGGACAGGGCCTATGGCTACACCTTC
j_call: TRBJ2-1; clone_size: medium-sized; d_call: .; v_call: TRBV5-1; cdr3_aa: CASSHGDTYNEQFF; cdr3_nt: TGCGCCAGCAGCCACGGGGATACATACAATGAGCAGTTCTTC
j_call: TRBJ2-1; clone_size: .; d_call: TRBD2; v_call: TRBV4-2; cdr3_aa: CAGSQVTTSGRTHNEQFF; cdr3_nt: TGTGCCGGCAGCCAAGTTACCACTAGCGGGAGGACCCACAATGAGCAGTTCTTC
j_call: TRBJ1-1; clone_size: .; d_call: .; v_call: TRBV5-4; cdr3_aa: CASSSGTFRDTEAFF; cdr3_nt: TGTGCCAGCAGCTCCGGGACCTTTAGAGACACTGAAGCTTTCTTT
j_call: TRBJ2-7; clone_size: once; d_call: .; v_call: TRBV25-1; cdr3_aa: CASSARGSIGGEQYF; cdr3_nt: TGTGCCAGCAGTGCTAGGGGGTCTATCGGGGGCGAGCAGTACTTC
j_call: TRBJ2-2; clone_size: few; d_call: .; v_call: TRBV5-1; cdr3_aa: CASANTGELFF; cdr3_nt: TGCGCCAGCGCGAACACCGGGGAGCTGTTTTTT
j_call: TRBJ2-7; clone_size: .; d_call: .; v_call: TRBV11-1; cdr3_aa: CASSATAYEQYF; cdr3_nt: TGTGCCAGCAGCGCCACTGCCTACGAGCAGTACTTC
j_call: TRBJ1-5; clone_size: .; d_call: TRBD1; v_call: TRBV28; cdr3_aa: CTSSLWGRITGGLNQPQHF; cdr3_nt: TGTACCAGCAGTTTATGGGGTCGCATCACAGGGGGCCTCAATCAGCCCCAGCATTTT
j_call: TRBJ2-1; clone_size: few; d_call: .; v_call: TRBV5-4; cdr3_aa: CASSFSVANEQFF; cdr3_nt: TGTGCCAGCAGCTTCTCGGTAGCCAATGAGCAGTTCTTC
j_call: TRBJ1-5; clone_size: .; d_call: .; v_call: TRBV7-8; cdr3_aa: CASSRQSGQPQHF; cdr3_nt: TGTGCCAGCAGCCGACAGTCTGGGCAGCCCCAGCATTTT
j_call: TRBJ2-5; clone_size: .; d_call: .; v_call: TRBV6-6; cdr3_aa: CASSPAGSETQYF; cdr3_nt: TGTGCCAGCAGCCCGGCCGGTTCGGAGACCCAGTACTTC
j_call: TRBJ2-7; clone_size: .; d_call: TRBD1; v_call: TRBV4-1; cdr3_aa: CASSRTGDLYEQYF; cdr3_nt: TGCGCCAGCAGCCGGACAGGGGATCTCTACGAGCAGTACTTC
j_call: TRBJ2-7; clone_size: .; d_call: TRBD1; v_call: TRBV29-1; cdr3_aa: CSVEDREYEQYF; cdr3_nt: TGCAGCGTTGAGGACAGGGAGTACGAGCAGTACTTC
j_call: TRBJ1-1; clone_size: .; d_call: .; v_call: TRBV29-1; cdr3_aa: CSVDSRLGAFF; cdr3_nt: TGCAGCGTTGATAGTAGGTTAGGAGCTTTCTTT
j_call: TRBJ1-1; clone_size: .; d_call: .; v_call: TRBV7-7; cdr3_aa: CASSLTVNTEAFF; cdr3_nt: TGTGCTAGCAGCTTAACGGTGAACACTGAAGCTTTCTTT
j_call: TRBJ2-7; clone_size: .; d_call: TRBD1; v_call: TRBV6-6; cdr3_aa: CASSFGQGGDEQYF; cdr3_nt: TGTGCCAGCAGTTTTGGACAGGGTGGCGACGAGCAGTACTTC